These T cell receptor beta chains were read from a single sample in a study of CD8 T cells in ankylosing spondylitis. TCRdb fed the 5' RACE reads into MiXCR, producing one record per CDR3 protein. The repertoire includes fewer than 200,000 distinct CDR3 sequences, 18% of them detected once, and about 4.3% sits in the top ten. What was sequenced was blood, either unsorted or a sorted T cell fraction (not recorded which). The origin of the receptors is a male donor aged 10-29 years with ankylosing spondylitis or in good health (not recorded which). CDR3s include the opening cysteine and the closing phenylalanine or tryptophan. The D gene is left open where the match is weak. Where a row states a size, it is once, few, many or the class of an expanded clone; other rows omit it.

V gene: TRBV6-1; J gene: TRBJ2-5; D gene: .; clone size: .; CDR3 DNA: TGTGCCAGCAGTGATAAACAGTACCAAGAGACCCAGTACTTC; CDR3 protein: CASSDKQYQETQYF
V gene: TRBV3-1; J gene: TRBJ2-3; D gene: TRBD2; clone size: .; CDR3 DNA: TGTGCCAGCAGCGAGGCTAGCGGACATTACCTCACAGATACGCAGTATTTT; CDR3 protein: CASSEASGHYLTDTQYF
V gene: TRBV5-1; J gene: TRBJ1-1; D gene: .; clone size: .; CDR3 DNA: TGCGCCAGCAGCTTGGAAGCAGGGGTTACTGAAGCTTTCTTT; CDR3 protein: CASSLEAGVTEAFF
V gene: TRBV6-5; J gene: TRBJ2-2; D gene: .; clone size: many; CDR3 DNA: TGTGCCAGCAGTTACCCCGGGTCAAACGGGGAGCTGTTTTTT; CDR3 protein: CASSYPGSNGELFF
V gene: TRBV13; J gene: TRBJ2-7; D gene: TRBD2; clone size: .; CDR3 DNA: TGTGCCGCCGGGCGGCGGACTAGCGGGACCTACGAGCAGTACTTC; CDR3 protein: CAAGRRTSGTYEQYF
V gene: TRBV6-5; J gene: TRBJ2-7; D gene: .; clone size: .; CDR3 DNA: TGTGCCAGCAGTTACCCAGGGTCCTACGAGCAGTACTTC; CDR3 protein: CASSYPGSYEQYF
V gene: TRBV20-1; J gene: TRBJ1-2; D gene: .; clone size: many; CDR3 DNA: TGCAGTGCTAGGGGGGGGGGGTATGGCTACACCTTC; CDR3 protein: CSARGGGYGYTF
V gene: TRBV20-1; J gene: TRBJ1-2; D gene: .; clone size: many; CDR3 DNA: TGCAGTGCTCCCCAGGGAGAGGCGAACTATGGCTACACCTTC; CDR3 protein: CSAPQGEANYGYTF
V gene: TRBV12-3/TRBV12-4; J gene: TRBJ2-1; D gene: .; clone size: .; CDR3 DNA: TGTGCCACTGCGGCAGGGCACCCCCACAATGAGCAGTTCTTC; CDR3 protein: CATAAGHPHNEQFF
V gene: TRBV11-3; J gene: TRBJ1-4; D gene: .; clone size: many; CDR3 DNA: TGTGCCAGCAGCCGCTTCAATGAAAAACTGTTTTTT; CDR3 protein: CASSRFNEKLFF
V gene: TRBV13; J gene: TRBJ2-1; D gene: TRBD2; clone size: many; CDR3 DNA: TGTGCCAGCAGGCAGACTAGCGGTAAGCAGTTCTTC; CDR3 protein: CASRQTSGKQFF
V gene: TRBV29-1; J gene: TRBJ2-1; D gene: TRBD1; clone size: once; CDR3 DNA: TGCAGCGTTGAAGAAAGGGGGCCGGTCGCCCATGAGCAGTTCTTC; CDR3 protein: CSVEERGPVAHEQFF
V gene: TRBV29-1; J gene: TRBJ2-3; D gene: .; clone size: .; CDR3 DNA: TGCAGCGTTCAAGCCACTACAGGAACATTACGCACAGATACGCAGTATTTT; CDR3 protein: CSVQATTGTLRTDTQYF
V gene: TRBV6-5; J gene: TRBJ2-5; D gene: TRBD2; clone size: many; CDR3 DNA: TGTGCCAGCAGTTACGGCGGGGACTACCCTGGAGGGACCCAGTACTTC; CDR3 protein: CASSYGGDYPGGTQYF
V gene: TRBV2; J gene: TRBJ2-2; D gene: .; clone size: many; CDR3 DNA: TGTGCCAGGGGGACACCCGGAGCCGGGGAGCTGTTTTTT; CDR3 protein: CARGTPGAGELFF
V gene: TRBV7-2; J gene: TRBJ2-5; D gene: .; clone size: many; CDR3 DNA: TGTGCCAGCAGCTTAGCGCCAGGGGCTCGTTTGGAGACCCAGTACTTC; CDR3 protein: CASSLAPGARLETQYF
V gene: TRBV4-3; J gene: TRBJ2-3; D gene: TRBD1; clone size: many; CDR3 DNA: TGCGCCAGCAGCCGGCGGGACAGGGGGTTCGCAGATACGCAGTATTTT; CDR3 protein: CASSRRDRGFADTQYF
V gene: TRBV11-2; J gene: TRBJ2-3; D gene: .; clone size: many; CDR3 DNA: TGTGCCAGCAGCTTAGCAGGGGCAGATACGCAGTATTTT; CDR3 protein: CASSLAGADTQYF
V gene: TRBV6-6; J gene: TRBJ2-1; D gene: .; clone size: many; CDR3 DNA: TGTGCCAGCAGTGAGGGAGTACCTTACAATGAGCAGTTCTTC; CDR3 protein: CASSEGVPYNEQFF
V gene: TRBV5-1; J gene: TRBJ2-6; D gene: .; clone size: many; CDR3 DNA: TGCGCCAGCAGCTCCCAGGTCTTCGGGGCCAACGTCCTGACTTTC; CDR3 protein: CASSSQVFGANVLTF
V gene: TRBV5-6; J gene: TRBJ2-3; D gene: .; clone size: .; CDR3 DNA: TGTGCCAGCAGCTTTGTCAGGGCAATAGATACGCAGTATTTT; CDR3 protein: CASSFVRAIDTQYF
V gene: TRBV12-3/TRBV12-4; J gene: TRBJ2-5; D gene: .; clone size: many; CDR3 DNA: TGTGCCAGCAGTCCTAAAGGGGGCCAAGAGACCCAGTACTTC; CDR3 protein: CASSPKGGQETQYF
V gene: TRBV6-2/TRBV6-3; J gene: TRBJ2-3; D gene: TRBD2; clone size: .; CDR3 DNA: TGTGCCACCACCCCGGGGGAGGGTGACACAGATACGCAGTATTTT; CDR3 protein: CATTPGEGDTDTQYF
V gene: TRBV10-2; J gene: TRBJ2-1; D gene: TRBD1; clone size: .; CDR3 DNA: TGCGCCAGCAGATCGACAGGGGGCCATGAGCAGTTCTTC; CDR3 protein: CASRSTGGHEQFF
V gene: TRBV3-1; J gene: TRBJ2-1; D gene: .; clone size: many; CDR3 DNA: TGTGCCAGCAGCCAAGGAGATGTCGGGGGTAGGCAGTTCTTC; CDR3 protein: CASSQGDVGGRQFF
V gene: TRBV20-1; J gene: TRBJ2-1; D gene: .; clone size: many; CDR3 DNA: TGCAGTGCTACCTATACTGGAGTGTCCTACAATGAGCAGTTCTTC; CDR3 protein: CSATYTGVSYNEQFF
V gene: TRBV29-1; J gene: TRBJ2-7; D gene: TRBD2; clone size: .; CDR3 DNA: TGCAGCGTTGGGTTTGGCGGGAGAAATATTCACGAGCAGTACTTC; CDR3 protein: CSVGFGGRNIHEQYF
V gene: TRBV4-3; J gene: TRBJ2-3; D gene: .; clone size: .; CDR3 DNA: TGCGCCAGCAGCCAAAGTTTCGAGAGCGGGTGGGACACAGATACGCAGTATTTT; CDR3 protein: CASSQSFESGWDTDTQYF
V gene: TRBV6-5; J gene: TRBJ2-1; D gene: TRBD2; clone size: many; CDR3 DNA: TGTGCCAGCAGGGGACTAGCGGCACTATACAATGAGCAGTTCTTC; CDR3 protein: CASRGLAALYNEQFF
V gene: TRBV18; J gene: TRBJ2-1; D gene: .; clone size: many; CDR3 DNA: TGTGCCAGCTGCGCTAGCGATTACAATGAGCAGTTCTTC; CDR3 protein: CASCASDYNEQFF
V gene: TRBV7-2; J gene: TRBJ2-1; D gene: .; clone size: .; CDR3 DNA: TGTGCCAGCAGCCTTCCCGGGACTCGATACAATGAGCAGTTCTTC; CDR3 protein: CASSLPGTRYNEQFF
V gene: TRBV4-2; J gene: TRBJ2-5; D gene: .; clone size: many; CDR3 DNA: TGTGCCAGCAGCCAAGAATCCTGGGAGACCCAGTACTTC; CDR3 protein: CASSQESWETQYF
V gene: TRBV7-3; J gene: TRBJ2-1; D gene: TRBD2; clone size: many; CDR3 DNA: TGTGCCAGCAGCACCGCTAGCGGGAGCTACAATGAGCAGTTCTTC; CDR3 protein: CASSTASGSYNEQFF
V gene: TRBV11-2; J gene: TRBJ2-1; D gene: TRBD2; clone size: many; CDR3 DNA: TGTGCCAGCAGCTTTCCTAGCGGGATAGACAATGAGCAGTTCTTC; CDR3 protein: CASSFPSGIDNEQFF
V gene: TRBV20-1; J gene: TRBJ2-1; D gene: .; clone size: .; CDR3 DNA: TGCAGTGCTAGGGACCGAGCAAGCTCCTACAATGAGCAGTTCTTC; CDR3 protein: CSARDRASSYNEQFF
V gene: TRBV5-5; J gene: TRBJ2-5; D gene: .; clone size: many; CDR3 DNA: TGTGCCAGCAGCTCAATCGGGACGGTGGAGACCCAGTACTTC; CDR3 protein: CASSSIGTVETQYF
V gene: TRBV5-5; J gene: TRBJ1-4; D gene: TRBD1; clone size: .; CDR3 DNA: TGTGCCAGCAGCTTGGTTGCAGGGGGGATTGCAACTAATGAAAAACTGTTTTTT; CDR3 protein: CASSLVAGGIATNEKLFF
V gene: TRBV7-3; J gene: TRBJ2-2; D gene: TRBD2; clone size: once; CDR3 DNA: TGTGCCAGCAGCCCCCGGCTAGCGGGGGAGAACACCGGGGAGCTGTTTTTT; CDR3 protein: CASSPRLAGENTGELFF
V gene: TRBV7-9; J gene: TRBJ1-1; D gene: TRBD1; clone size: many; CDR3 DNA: TGTGCCAGCAGCTTTGAGACAGGGCGCACTGAAGCTTTCTTT; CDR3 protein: CASSFETGRTEAFF
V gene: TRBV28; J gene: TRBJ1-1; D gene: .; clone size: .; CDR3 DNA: TGTGCCAGCAGCGGGGCAGGCCTGAGGGGCACTGAAGCTTTCTTT; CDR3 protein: CASSGAGLRGTEAFF
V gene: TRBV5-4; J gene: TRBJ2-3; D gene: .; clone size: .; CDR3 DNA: TGTGCCAGCAGTGCCAGGGGAACAGATACGCAGTATTTT; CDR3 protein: CASSARGTDTQYF
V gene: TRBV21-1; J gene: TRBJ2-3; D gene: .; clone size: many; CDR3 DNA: TGTGCCAGCACCGAAACAGGACAGAGCACAGATACGCAGTATTTT; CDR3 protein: CASTETGQSTDTQYF
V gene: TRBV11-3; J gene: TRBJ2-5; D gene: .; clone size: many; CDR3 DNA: TGTGCCAGCCAATCTTCAGGGACCCAGTACTTC; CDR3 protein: CASQSSGTQYF
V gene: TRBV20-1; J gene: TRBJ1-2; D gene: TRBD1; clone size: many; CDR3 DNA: TGCAGTGCAGCAGCGGGACAGAGACTCTACACCTTC; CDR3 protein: CSAAAGQRLYTF
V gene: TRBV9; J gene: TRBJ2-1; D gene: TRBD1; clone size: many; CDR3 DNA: TGTGCCAGCAGCAGAAACAGGGGGCGCAACAACAATGAGCAGTTCTTC; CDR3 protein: CASSRNRGRNNNEQFF
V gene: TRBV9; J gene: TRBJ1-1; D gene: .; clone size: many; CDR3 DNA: TGTGCCAGCAGCCCCGGCTTGGAGATTTATAGCATGAACACTGAAGCTTTCTTT; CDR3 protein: CASSPGLEIYSMNTEAFF
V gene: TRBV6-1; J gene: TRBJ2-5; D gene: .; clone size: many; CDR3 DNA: TGTGCCAGCAGTGAGATGACAGGAGGAGCTCCCACCTTC; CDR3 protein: CASSEMTGGAPTF
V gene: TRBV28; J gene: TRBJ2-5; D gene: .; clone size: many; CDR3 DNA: TGTGCCAGCTCGCTTCGGGAACCAGAGACCCAGTACTTC; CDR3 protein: CASSLREPETQYF
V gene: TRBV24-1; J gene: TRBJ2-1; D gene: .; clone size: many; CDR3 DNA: TGTGCCACCAGTGATCCCGGGGGAGTGGGGAAAAATGAGCAGTTCTTC; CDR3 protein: CATSDPGGVGKNEQFF
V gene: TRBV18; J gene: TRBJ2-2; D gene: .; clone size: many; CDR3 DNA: TGTGCCAGCTCACCAGGTTCTCGGCGGAGCACCGGGGAGCTGTTTTTT; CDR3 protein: CASSPGSRRSTGELFF
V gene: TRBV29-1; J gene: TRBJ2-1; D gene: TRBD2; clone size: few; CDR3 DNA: TGCAGCTTAGCGGGTCACTCCTACAATGAGCAGTTCTTC; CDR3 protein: CSLAGHSYNEQFF